The 20 T cell receptor beta chains below come from one sample, sequenced in a study of CD8 T cells in ankylosing spondylitis. No antigen has been assigned to these receptors. Study-wide findings and caveats: What seemed typical of ankylosing spondylitis blood was a TCR beta motif built from about 8 highly homologous variants.

MiXCR, applied by TCRdb to the 5' RACE reads, yields one record per CDR3 protein. Among approximately 300,000 distinct CDR3 sequences listed, less than 9.5% were seen once. Material for sequencing was blood, either unsorted or a sorted T cell fraction (not recorded which). The source of these receptors is a male donor with ankylosing spondylitis.

This clonotype has a handful of counts. This CDR3 reads CASRSDRGSFRLYNEQFF. The CDR3 DNA sequence: TGTGCCAGCAGATCGGACAGGGGGTCCTTCCGTTTGTACAATGAGCAGTTCTTC. J is TRBJ2-1 and V is TRBV6-1; TRBD1 agrees at 10 bases. V lost 6 bases and J lost 4; bases outside the gene matches: 15. Germline loops: CDR1 MNHNS, CDR2 SASEGT. The CDR3 sequence is 18 residues long.

This clonotype was detected only a few times. The chain employs TRBV7-2 and TRBJ2-3; TRBD1 matches 9 bases. J lost 0 bases, V lost 5 bases, and 6 bases had no gene match. The germline V gene encodes CDR1 SGHTA and CDR2 FQGNSA. The CDR3 extends over 16 amino acids. The CDR3 DNA reads TGTGCCAGCAGCCACGGGACAGGGACTAGCACAGATACGCAGTATTTT. It codes for CASSHGTGTSTDTQYF.

This clonotype was seen ten or more times. The chain links TRBV4-1 to TRBJ2-1; TRBD2 aligns across 7 bases. Looked up from germline, CDR1 is MGHRA and CDR2 is YSYEKL. Trimming at V came to 2 bases and at J to 7 bases, leaving 11 bases not matched to a gene. There are 16 residues in the CDR3. CDR3 in amino acids: CASSQSSAGVWNEQFF. The CDR3 nucleotides read TGCGCCAGCAGCCAATCTAGTGCGGGAGTTTGGAATGAGCAGTTCTTC.

The chain is built from TRBV5-8 and TRBJ2-3; D possibly matches TRBD1 or TRBD2 (5 bases each). Germline-derived CDR1 and CDR2 are SGHTS and YDEGEE. CDR3 length: 16 residues. The V gene lost 1 base and the J gene lost 1 base, with 13 bases spanning the gap. In DNA form, the CDR3 reads TGTGCCAGCAGCTTGAATGAGGGGACGGGCACAGATACGCAGTATTTT. Translation gives CASSLNEGTGTDTQYF.

The table lists this clonotype with many counts. The V call is TRBV4-1, the J call TRBJ2-1, with 11 bases that match TRBD2. V gave up 4 bases and J gave up 3 bases; unmatched junction bases: 5. The CDR3 has 16 residues. Germline-derived CDR1 and CDR2 are MGHRA and YSYEKL. The CDR3 is CASSLLAGEGYNEQFF. CDR3 DNA: TGCGCCAGCAGCCTACTAGCGGGAGAAGGCTACAATGAGCAGTTCTTC.

This clonotype was recorded many times. V usage is TRBV12-3 or TRBV12-4 and J usage is TRBJ2-2; D tentatively reads TRBD1 or TRBD2 (5 bases each). Between the trimmed V and J ends, which lost 6 bases and 8 bases, there was a span of 19 bases. The length of the CDR3 is 15 residues. The CDR3 nucleotides are TGTGCCAGCAGCCGGTTATCCGACGGGGCTGGGGAGCTGTTTTTT. Residues: CASSRLSDGAGELFF.

This clonotype showed up just a few times. The rearrangement uses TRBV20-1 and TRBJ2-3, with D tentatively TRBD1 (5 bases). Trimming removed 7 bases from V and 4 bases from J, with 21 bases in between. Looked up from germline, CDR1 is DFQATT and CDR2 is SNEGSKA (reference sequence). This CDR3 comprises 15 residues. The CDR3 bases are TGCAGTGGGATAGGCCTAAGGGGCGTTGCAGATACGCAGTATTTT. This sequence encodes CSGIGLRGVADTQYF.

In this sample, this clonotype turned up many times. V usage is TRBV10-3 and J usage is TRBJ2-1; D might be TRBD2 (6 bases). The CDR3 contains 15 residues. V was shortened by 5 bases and J by 5 bases, with 16 bases between the two germline ends. Germline V gives CDR1 ENHRY, CDR2 SYGVKD. CDR3 sequence reads: CAISSLGRSDNEQFF. In DNA form, the CDR3 reads TGTGCCATCAGTTCCTTGGGGAGGTCGGACAATGAGCAGTTCTTC.

Written as DNA, the CDR3 is TGTGCCACCATGAGGGAAGCGAACACCGGGGAGCTGTTTTTT. It codes for CATMREANTGELFF. This chain connects TRBV24-1 to TRBJ2-2; perhaps TRBD2 as D (5 bases). CDR1 KGHDR and CDR2 SFDVKD come from the germline V gene. V lost 8 bases to trimming and J lost 0 bases, with 9 bases between them. CDR3 length: 14 amino acids.

Comment on this clonotype: This clone may be a read error of a much larger clone one base away. This chain links TRBV28 with TRBJ2-7, with TRBD1 matching 10 bases. The length of the CDR3 is 13 residues. V lost 8 bases to trimming and J lost 3 bases; unmatched junction nucleotides: 4. Germline V lookup: CDR1 MDHEN, CDR2 SYDVKM. CDR3 DNA sequence: TGTGCCAGCGGGGGACAGGGGAACTACGAGCAGTACTTC. Protein sequence: CASGGQGNYEQYF.

The chain has TRBV4-1 and TRBJ1-4; D unresolved. V was shortened by 3 bases and J by 7 bases, with 12 bases between the two germline ends. The CDR3 contains 14 residues. Germline V lookup: CDR1 MGHRA, CDR2 YSYEKL. The DNA for the CDR3 is TGCGCCAGCAGCCAGCCGGCAGTGAGTGAAAAACTGTTTTTT. Amino acids: CASSQPAVSEKLFF.

This clonotype was seen only a few times. The CDR3 bases are TGTGCCAGCTCCGTAGAAAGGAGCTCCTACAATGAGCAGTTCTTC. Translating gives CASSVERSSYNEQFF. V gene TRBV7-7 combines with J gene TRBJ2-1; D ambiguous. CDR1 SSHAT and CDR2 FNYEAQ come from the germline V gene (reference sequence). This CDR3 is built from 15 residues. Trimming took 8 bases from V and 0 from J, leaving 14 bases between them. The full variable domain, completed using reference TRBV7-7 and TRBJ2-1, is GAGVSQSPRYKVTKRGQDVTLRCDPISSHATLYWYQQALGQGPEFLTYFNYEAQPDKSGLPSDRFSAERPEGSISTLTIQRTEQRDSAMYRCASSVERSSYNEQFFGPGTRLTVL.

The chain uses TRBV5-4 and TRBJ2-3, with TRBD2 matching over 9 bases. The V segment lost 2 bases and the J segment 4 bases; nucleotides outside the gene matches: 5. The CDR3 covers 15 residues. Germline lookup yields CDR1 SGHNT and CDR2 YYREEE (reference sequence). Here the CDR3 DNA reads TGTGCCAGCAGCTTAACAGCGGGAGGAGCAGATACGCAGTATTTT. Translating gives CASSLTAGGADTQYF.

The chain is built from TRBV12-3 or TRBV12-4 and TRBJ1-6, with D maybe TRBD1 (6 bases). The length of the CDR3 is 14 residues. V was clipped by 2 bases and J by 11 bases, with 13 bases between them. CDR3 sequence reads: CASSLLQGRTPLHF. CDR3 in DNA: TGTGCCAGCAGTTTACTCCAGGGGAGGACACCCCTCCACTTT.

This clonotype showed up just a few times. This chain connects TRBV10-3 to TRBJ2-5; D call uncertain. In germline, CDR1 is ENHRY, CDR2 SYGVKD. Trimming took 0 bases from V and 2 from J, leaving 7 bases between them. The CDR3 covers 14 residues. The CDR3 coding sequence is TGTGCCATCAGTGAGTCTACTGCTCAAGAGACCCAGTACTTC. It encodes CAISESTAQETQYF.

This clonotype was seen at least ten times. This chain uses TRBV29-1 with TRBJ2-1; TRBD1 is a possible D gene (6 bases). The V gene lost 5 bases and the J gene lost 3 bases, with 17 bases spanning the gap. Germline V gene lookup returns CDR1 SQVTM and CDR2 ANQGSEA. This CDR3 contains 15 residues. The CDR3 DNA reads TGCAGCGTTCAGGGGTCTGGGTCCCTCTACAATGAGCAGTTCTTC. This codes for CSVQGSGSLYNEQFF.

Ten or more counts support this clonotype. The rearrangement links TRBV20-1 to TRBJ2-1; D uncertain. There are 10 residues in the CDR3. Germline V gene data show CDR1 as DFQATT and CDR2 as SNEGSKA (reference sequence). Trimming stripped 6 bases from V and 12 bases from J, with 12 bases between. CDR3 residues: CSAADTWQFF. The CDR3, as DNA: TGCAGTGCCGCGGATACCTGGCAGTTCTTC.

This clonotype was recorded a few times. This rearrangement joins TRBV2 to TRBJ2-1; D is possibly TRBD1 or TRBD2 (5 bases each). Trimming pared 8 bases from V and 0 bases from J, leaving 14 bases between. Germline V gene sequence: CDR1 SNHLY, CDR2 FYNNEI. The CDR3 runs 15 residues. Here the CDR3 reads CASYPGRSSYNEQFF. The CDR3 DNA is TGTGCCAGCTATCCGGGACGCAGCTCCTACAATGAGCAGTTCTTC.

The chain's CDR3 is CSASDTRGAFF. DNA for the CDR3: TGCAGTGCTAGTGACACCCGGGGAGCTTTCTTT. The chain couples TRBV20-1 to TRBJ1-1; D not certain. CDR3 length equals 11 residues. Germline V gene sequence: CDR1 DFQATT, CDR2 SNEGSKA (reference sequence). Trimming shortened V by 3 bases and J by 10 bases, and 12 bases separated the two germline ends.

This clonotype was observed a few times. This rearrangement joins TRBV15 to TRBJ2-1; 12 bases match TRBD2. This CDR3 has 15 amino acids. With V trimmed by 0 bases and J by 8 bases, 2 bases remained unmatched. Germline assignment: CDR1 LNHNV and CDR2 YYDKDF (reference sequence). CDR3 sequence reads: CATSRERLAGDEQFF. CDR3 nucleotides: TGTGCCACCAGCAGAGAGAGACTAGCGGGAGATGAGCAGTTCTTC.